The clone carrying this T cell receptor (beta chain) was counted between two and nine times. The record originates from a study of spatial heterogeneity in lung cancer. The CDR3 runs to 15 residues. Trimming cost V 1 base and J 1 base, with 11 bases left between them. Germline CDR1 reads SGHRS; CDR2 reads YFSETQ. TCRdb itself ran the 5' RACE reads through MiXCR, one entry per CDR3 protein. The repertoire has some 36,000 distinct CDR3 sequences, about 7.6% of them found once; the top ten carry 9.4%. Specified time point: blood at routine non-recurrence follow-up after resection. Sequencing of whole RNA from tumor, nontumor lung or frozen PBMC involved no sorting.

The V and J genes are TRBV5-1 and TRBJ2-5; D remains unclear. This TCR was sampled from a male donor with early-stage non-small cell lung cancer. The input for sequencing was PBMCs, taken at follow-up. CDR3 bases: TGCGCCAGCAGCTTGTTAGGTACGACCCAAGAGACCCAGTACTTC. The encoded protein is CASSLLGTTQETQYF.